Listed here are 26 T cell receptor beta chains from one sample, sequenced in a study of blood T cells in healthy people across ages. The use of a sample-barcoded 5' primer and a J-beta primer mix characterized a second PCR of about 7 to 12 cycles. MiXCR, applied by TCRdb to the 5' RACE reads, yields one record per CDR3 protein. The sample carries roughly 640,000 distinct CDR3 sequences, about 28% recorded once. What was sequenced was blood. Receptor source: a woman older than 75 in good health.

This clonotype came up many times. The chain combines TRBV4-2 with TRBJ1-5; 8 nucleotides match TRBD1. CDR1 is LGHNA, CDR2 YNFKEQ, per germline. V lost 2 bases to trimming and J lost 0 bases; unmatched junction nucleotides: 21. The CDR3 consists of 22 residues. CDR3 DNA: TGTGCCAGCAGCCAACAGGGGGGGGATAGGACAGGGTCGTTCACTAGCAATCAGCCCCAGCATTTT. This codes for CASSQQGGDRTGSFTSNQPQHF.

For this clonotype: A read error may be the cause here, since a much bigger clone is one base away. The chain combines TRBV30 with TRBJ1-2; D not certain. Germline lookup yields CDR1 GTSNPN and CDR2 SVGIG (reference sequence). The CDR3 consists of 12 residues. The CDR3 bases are TGTGTCTGGAGTGTACTAGACTATGGCTACACCTTC. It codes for CVWSVLDYGYTF.

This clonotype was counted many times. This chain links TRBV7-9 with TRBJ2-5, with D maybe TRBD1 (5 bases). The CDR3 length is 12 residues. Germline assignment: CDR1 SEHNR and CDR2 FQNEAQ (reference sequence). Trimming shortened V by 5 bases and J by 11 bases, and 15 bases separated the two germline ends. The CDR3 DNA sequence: TGTGCCAGCAGCCATACAGGAGCTGAGCAGTACTTC. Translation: CASSHTGAEQYF.

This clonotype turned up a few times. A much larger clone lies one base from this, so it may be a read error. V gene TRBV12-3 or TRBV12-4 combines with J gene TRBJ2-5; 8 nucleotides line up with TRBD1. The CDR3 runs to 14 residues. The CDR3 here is CASRLDRGSETQYF. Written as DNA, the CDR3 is TGTGCCAGCAGGTTAGACAGGGGTTCGGAGACCCAGTACTTC.

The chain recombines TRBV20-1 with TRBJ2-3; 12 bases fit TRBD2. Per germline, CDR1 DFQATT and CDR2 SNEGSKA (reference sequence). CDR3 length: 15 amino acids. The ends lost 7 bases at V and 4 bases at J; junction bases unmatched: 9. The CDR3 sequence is CSVRSTSGGPDTQYF. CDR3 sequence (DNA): TGCAGTGTTAGGTCGACTAGCGGGGGCCCAGATACGCAGTATTTT.

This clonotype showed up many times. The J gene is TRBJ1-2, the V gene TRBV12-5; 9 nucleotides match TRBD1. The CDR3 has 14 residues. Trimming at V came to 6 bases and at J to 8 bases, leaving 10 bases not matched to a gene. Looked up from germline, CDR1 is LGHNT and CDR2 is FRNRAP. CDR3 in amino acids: CASGSPGQGRGYTF. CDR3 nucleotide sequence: TGTGCTAGTGGCTCGCCGGGACAGGGACGCGGCTACACCTTC.

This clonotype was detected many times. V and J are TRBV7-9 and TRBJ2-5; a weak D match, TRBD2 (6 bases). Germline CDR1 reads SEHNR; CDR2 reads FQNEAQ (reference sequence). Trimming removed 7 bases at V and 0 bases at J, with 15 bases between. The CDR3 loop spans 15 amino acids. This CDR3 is CASTNAGSYQETQYF. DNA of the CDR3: TGTGCCAGCACCAATGCGGGGTCCTACCAAGAGACCCAGTACTTC.

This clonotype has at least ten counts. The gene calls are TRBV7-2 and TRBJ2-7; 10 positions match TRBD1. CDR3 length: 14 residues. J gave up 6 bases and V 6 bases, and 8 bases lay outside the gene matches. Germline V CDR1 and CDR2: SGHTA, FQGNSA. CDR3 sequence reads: CASSLKRTGGEQYF. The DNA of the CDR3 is TGTGCCAGCAGTTTAAAGAGGACAGGGGGCGAGCAGTACTTC.

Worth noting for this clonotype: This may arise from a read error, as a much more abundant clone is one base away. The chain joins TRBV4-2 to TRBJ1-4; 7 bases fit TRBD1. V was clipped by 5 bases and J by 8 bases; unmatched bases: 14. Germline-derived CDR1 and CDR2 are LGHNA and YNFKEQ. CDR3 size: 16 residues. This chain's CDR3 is CASSSAGGGGGEKLFF. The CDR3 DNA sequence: TGTGCCAGCAGCTCCGCAGGGGGGGGAGGAGGCGAAAAACTGTTTTTT.

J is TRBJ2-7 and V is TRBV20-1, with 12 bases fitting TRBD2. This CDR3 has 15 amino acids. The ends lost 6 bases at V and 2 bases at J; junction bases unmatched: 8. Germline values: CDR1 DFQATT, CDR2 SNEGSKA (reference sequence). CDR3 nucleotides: TGCAGTGCCAACTCTCGGACTAGCGGGACCTACGAGCAGTACTTC. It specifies CSANSRTSGTYEQYF.

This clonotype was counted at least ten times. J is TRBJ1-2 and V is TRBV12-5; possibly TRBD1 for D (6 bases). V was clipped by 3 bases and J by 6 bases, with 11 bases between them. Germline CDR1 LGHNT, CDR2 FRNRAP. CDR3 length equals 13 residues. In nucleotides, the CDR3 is TGTGCTAGTGGTTTTTGGGGGGCAGATGGCTACACCTTC. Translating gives CASGFWGADGYTF.

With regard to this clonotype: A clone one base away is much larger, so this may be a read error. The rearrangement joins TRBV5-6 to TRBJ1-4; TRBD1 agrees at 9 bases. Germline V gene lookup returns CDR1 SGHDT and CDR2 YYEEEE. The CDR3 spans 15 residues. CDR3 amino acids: CASSQPGQGNEELFF. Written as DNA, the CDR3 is TGTGCCAGCAGCCAGCCGGGACAGGGAAATGAAGAACTGTTTTTT.

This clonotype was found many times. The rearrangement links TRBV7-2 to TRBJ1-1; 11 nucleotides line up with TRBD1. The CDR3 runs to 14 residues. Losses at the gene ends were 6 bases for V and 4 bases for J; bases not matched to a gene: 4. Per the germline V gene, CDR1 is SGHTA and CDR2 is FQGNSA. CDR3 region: CASRRDRGITEAFF. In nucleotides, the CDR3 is TGTGCCAGCAGAAGGGACAGGGGGATCACTGAAGCTTTCTTT.

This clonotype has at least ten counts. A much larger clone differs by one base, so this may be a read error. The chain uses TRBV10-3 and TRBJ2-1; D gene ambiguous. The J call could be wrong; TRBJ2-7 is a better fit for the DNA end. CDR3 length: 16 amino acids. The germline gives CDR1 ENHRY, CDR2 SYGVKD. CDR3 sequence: CAISEGLASSYNEQYF. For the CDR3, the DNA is TGTGCCATCAGTGAGGGTCTCGCGAGCTCCTACAATGAGCAGTACTTC.

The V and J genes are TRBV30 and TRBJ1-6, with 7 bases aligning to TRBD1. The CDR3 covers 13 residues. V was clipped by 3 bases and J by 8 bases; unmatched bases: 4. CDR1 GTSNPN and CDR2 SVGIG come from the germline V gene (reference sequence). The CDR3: CAWSETGDSPLHF. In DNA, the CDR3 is TGTGCCTGGAGCGAAACAGGGGATTCACCCCTCCACTTT.

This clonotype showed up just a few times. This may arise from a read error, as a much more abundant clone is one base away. DNA for the CDR3: TGCAGCGTTGCAATTGGCGGGGGAATCAGAAATGAGCAGTACTTC. Its protein product is CSVAIGGGIRNEQYF. V and J are TRBV29-1 and TRBJ2-7, with 7 bases that match TRBD2. Trimming removed 4 bases from V and 7 bases from J; junction bases left unmatched: 16. Per the germline V gene, CDR1 is SQVTM and CDR2 is ANQGSEA. This CDR3 is built from 15 residues.

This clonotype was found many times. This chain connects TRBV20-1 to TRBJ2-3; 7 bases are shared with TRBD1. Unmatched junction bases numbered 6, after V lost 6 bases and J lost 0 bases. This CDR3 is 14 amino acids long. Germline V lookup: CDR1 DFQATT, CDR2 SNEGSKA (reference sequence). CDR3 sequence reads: CSAQGQPSTDTQYF. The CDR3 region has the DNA TGCAGTGCGCAGGGACAGCCAAGCACAGATACGCAGTATTTT.

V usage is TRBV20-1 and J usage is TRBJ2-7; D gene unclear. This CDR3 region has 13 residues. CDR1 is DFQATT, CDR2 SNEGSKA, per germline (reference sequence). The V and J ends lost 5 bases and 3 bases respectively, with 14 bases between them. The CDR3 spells CSAPSSAGYEQYF. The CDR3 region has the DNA TGCAGTGCTCCTTCCTCAGCAGGCTACGAGCAGTACTTC.

The CDR3 spells CSVRDRAGSPLHF. Here the CDR3 DNA reads TGCAGTGTTAGGGACAGGGCAGGTTCACCCCTCCACTTT. The chain employs TRBV20-1 and TRBJ1-6, with 9 positions matching TRBD1. V shed 7 bases, J shed 9 bases, and the junction held 7 bases outside the gene matches. This CDR3 comprises 13 residues. Germline lookup yields CDR1 DFQATT and CDR2 SNEGSKA (reference sequence).

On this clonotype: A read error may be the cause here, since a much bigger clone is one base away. The CDR3 coding sequence is TGTGCCAGCCTAGGACTAGCGGGAGTCACAGGTACGCAGTATTTT. It yields the protein CASLGLAGVTGTQYF. The rearrangement links TRBV5-6 to TRBJ2-3; 13 nucleotides match TRBD2. The CDR3 sequence is 15 residues long. The germline gives CDR1 SGHDT, CDR2 YYEEEE. Supplemented by reference TRBV5-6 and TRBJ2-3, the full variable domain reads DAGVTQSPTHLIKTRGQQVTLRCSPKSGHDTVSWYQQALGQGPQFIFQYYEEEERQRGNFPDRFSGHQFPNYSSELNVNALLLGDSALYLCASLGLAGVTGTQYFGPGTRLTVL.

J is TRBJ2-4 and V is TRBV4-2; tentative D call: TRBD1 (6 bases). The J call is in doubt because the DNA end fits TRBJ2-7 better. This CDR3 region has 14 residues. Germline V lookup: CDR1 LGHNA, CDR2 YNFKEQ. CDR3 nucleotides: TGTGCCAGCAGCCAAGGGCAACAGGGCTACGAGCAGTACTTC. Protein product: CASSQGQQGYEQYF.

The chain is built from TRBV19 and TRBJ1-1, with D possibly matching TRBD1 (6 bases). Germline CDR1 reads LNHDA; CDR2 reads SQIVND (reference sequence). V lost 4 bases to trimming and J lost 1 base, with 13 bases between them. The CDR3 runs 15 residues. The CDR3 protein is CASSTRGGRNTEAFF. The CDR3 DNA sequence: TGTGCCAGTAGTACCCGAGGGGGACGGAACACTGAAGCTTTCTTT.

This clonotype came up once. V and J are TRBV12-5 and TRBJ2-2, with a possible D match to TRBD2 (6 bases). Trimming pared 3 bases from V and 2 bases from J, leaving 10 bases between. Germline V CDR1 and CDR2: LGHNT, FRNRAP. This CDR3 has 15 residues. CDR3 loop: CASGFLAPNTGELFF. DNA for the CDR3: TGTGCTAGTGGTTTCCTAGCGCCCAACACCGGGGAGCTGTTTTTT.

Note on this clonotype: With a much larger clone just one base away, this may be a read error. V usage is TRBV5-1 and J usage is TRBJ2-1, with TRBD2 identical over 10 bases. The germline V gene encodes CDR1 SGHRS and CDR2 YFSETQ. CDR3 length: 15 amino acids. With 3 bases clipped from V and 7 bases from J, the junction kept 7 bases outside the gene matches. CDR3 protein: CASSSKSGGGNEQFF. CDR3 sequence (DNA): TGCGCCAGCAGCTCCAAGAGCGGGGGGGGGAATGAGCAGTTCTTC.

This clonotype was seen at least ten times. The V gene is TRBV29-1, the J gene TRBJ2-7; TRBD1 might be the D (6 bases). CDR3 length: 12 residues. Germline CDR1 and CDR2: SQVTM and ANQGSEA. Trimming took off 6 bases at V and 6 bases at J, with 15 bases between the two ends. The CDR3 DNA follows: TGCAGCGTAGGGTTTGGGGGCGCCGAGCAGTACTTC. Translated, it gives CSVGFGGAEQYF.

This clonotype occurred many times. The CDR3 loop is CASSHDRYEQYF. CDR3 bases: TGTGCCAGCAGTCACGACAGGTACGAGCAGTACTTC. The chain employs TRBV2 and TRBJ2-7; D is perhaps TRBD1 (6 bases). CDR1 is SNHLY, CDR2 FYNNEI, per germline. The CDR3 runs to 12 residues. Trimming shortened V by 5 bases and J by 4 bases, and 9 bases separated the two germline ends.